This is a list of T cell receptor beta chains from one sample in a study of blood T cell repertoires in COVID-19. TCRdb's copy holds only in-frame clones and misses some; the assay was immunoSEQ multiplex PCR. The profile shows under 200,000 clones, 70% to 90% of them singletons. The sample comprised peripheral blood. The receptors here all came from a man aged 55 to 70 with active or convalescent COVID-19. The CDR3 runs from the conserved cysteine through the conserved F or W. The order of the fields is J gene, CDR3 length, clone size, D gene, V gene, CDR3 DNA, CDR3 protein. The D gene is left open where the match is weak. Clone size, where shown, is once, few, many, or a class for clones that have expanded.

J: TRBJ1-6; length: 14; size: NA; D: NA; V: TRBV6-5; DNA: TGTGCCAGCAGTTATTACAGGGTAAATTCACCCCTCCACTTT; CDR3: CASSYYRVNSPLHF
J: TRBJ1-6; length: 16; size: NA; D: TRBD1; V: TRBV18; DNA: TGTGCCAGCTCACCACGGGACAGCTCCTATAATTCACCCCTCCACTTT; CDR3: CASSPRDSSYNSPLHF
J: TRBJ1-5; length: 13; size: NA; D: NA; V: TRBV19; DNA: TGTGCCAGTAGTCGGGACATTGCGTGGCCCCAGCATTTT; CDR3: CASSRDIAWPQHF
J: TRBJ1-3; length: 14; size: NA; D: NA; V: TRBV5-1; DNA: TGCGCCAGCAGCTTGCCCGGTACGGGAAACACCATATATTTT; CDR3: CASSLPGTGNTIYF
J: TRBJ2-7; length: 14; size: NA; D: TRBD1; V: TRBV6-5; DNA: TGTGCCAGCAGCATGGGACAGGGCAAGTACGAGCAGTACTTC; CDR3: CASSMGQGKYEQYF
J: TRBJ2-7; length: 13; size: NA; D: TRBD1; V: TRBV5-5; DNA: TGTGCCAGCAGCTTGCAGGGGGTCTCCGAGCAGTACTTC; CDR3: CASSLQGVSEQYF
J: TRBJ1-2; length: 14; size: NA; D: NA; V: TRBV6-1; DNA: TGTGCCAGCAGTGAAGCCCGGGGGAGCTATGGCTACACCTTC; CDR3: CASSEARGSYGYTF
J: TRBJ1-1; length: 12; size: once; D: NA; V: TRBV30; DNA: TGTGCCTGGAGTCCCCTTTTTACAGAAGCTTTCTTT; CDR3: CAWSPLFTEAFF
J: TRBJ2-7; length: 14; size: NA; D: NA; V: TRBV5-4; DNA: TGTGCCAGCAGCTACGGGCGCGGGTCCTACGAGCAGTACTTC; CDR3: CASSYGRGSYEQYF
J: TRBJ2-2; length: 15; size: NA; D: TRBD1; V: TRBV29-1; DNA: TGCAGCGTTGGTAGTGGGACAGCGAACACCGGGGAGCTGTTTTTT; CDR3: CSVGSGTANTGELFF
J: TRBJ1-3; length: 14; size: NA; D: NA; V: TRBV9; DNA: TGTGCCAGCAGCGTCACAGTCTCTGGAAACACCATATATTTT; CDR3: CASSVTVSGNTIYF
J: TRBJ2-5; length: 13; size: NA; D: NA; V: TRBV6-5; DNA: TGTGCCAGCACCACAGTATACCAAGAGACCCAGTACTTC; CDR3: CASTTVYQETQYF
J: TRBJ2-3; length: 16; size: NA; D: TRBD1; V: TRBV28; DNA: TGTGCCAGCAGTTTAGAGGGGGCGCGGGTCACAGATACGCAGTATTTT; CDR3: CASSLEGARVTDTQYF
J: TRBJ2-3; length: 15; size: NA; D: NA; V: TRBV4-1; DNA: TGCGCCAGCAGCTCCCAGAGCGGTATCACAGATACGCAGTATTTT; CDR3: CASSSQSGITDTQYF
J: TRBJ1-5; length: 13; size: NA; D: NA; V: TRBV2; DNA: TGTGCCACCCGAAGGGGTAGCAATCAGCCCCAGCATTTT; CDR3: CATRRGSNQPQHF
J: TRBJ2-7; length: 15; size: once; D: NA; V: TRBV21-1; DNA: TGTGCCAGCAGCAGGGAGCCTAGCGGGGGGTACGAGCAGTACTTC; CDR3: CASSREPSGGYEQYF
J: TRBJ1-2; length: 15; size: once; D: TRBD1; V: TRBV19; DNA: TGTGCCAGTAGGGAAACCGGGACAGGGAGCTATGGCTACACCTTC; CDR3: CASRETGTGSYGYTF
J: TRBJ1-2; length: 13; size: NA; D: TRBD1; V: TRBV29-1; DNA: TGCAGCGTTTTGCTCGGGACAGGCTATGGCTACACCTTC; CDR3: CSVLLGTGYGYTF
J: TRBJ1-3; length: 16; size: NA; D: NA; V: TRBV19; DNA: TGTGCCAGTAGTAGTTCGCAGGGATTACGTGGAAACACCATATATTTT; CDR3: CASSSSQGLRGNTIYF
J: TRBJ2-1; length: 15; size: NA; D: NA; V: TRBV9; DNA: TGTGCCAGCAGCGTGGCCGGGACTCTATACAATGAGCAGTTCTTC; CDR3: CASSVAGTLYNEQFF
J: TRBJ1-1; length: 12; size: NA; D: NA; V: TRBV6-5; DNA: TGTGCCAGCAGAAGAGCGAACACTGAAGCTTTCTTT; CDR3: CASRRANTEAFF
J: TRBJ2-1; length: 13; size: few; D: NA; V: TRBV18; DNA: TGTGCCAGCTCACCACCGGAGTTGTATGAGCAGTTCTTC; CDR3: CASSPPELYEQFF
J: TRBJ2-7; length: 14; size: NA; D: TRBD1; V: TRBV18; DNA: TGTGCCAGCTCACCACGGACAGGGGTGGGCGAGCAGTACTTC; CDR3: CASSPRTGVGEQYF
J: TRBJ2-5; length: 16; size: NA; D: TRBD2; V: TRBV4-2; DNA: TGTGCCAGCAGCCGGCTGGCTAGCGGGGACCAAGAGACCCAGTACTTC; CDR3: CASSRLASGDQETQYF
J: TRBJ2-5; length: 17; size: NA; D: TRBD2; V: TRBV2; DNA: TGTGCCAGCAGCGCCCGTCGGACTAGCGGGGGCGGAGAGACCCAGTACTTC; CDR3: CASSARRTSGGGETQYF
J: TRBJ1-6; length: 15; size: NA; D: NA; V: TRBV6-5; DNA: TGTGCCAGCAGACTCGGACAGATAGATAATTCACCCCTCCACTTT; CDR3: CASRLGQIDNSPLHF
J: TRBJ1-5; length: 15; size: NA; D: TRBD1; V: TRBV12-5; DNA: TGTGCTAGTGGTACCGGACAGGGGGACTTACAGCCCCAGCATTTT; CDR3: CASGTGQGDLQPQHF
J: TRBJ2-5; length: 15; size: NA; D: NA; V: TRBV18; DNA: TGTGCCAGCTCACCACCGGAGAGTGTTGGAGAGACCCAGTACTTC; CDR3: CASSPPESVGETQYF
J: TRBJ2-1; length: 15; size: NA; D: TRBD1; V: TRBV5-4; DNA: TGTGCCAGCAGCTCCGGACAGGATGGCTACAATGAGCAGTTCTTC; CDR3: CASSSGQDGYNEQFF
J: TRBJ1-2; length: 13; size: NA; D: NA; V: TRBV12-3/TRBV12-4; DNA: TGTGCCAGCAGGGTAACAGGGACCGATGGCTACACCTTC; CDR3: CASRVTGTDGYTF
J: TRBJ2-1; length: 15; size: NA; D: TRBD1; V: TRBV6-5; DNA: TGTGCCAGCAGTTACTCGATGGGGACAGCCAATGAGCAGTTCTTC; CDR3: CASSYSMGTANEQFF
J: TRBJ2-1; length: 15; size: NA; D: TRBD1; V: TRBV5-1; DNA: TGCGCCAGCAGCCGAGGACAGGGGGATTACAATGAGCAGTTCTTC; CDR3: CASSRGQGDYNEQFF
J: TRBJ2-1; length: 17; size: NA; D: TRBD2; V: TRBV7-8; DNA: TGTGCCAGCAGCCCCCCCCGAGTTCCGGCGGGGGTGGATGAGCAGTTCTTC; CDR3: CASSPPRVPAGVDEQFF
J: TRBJ1-3; length: 15; size: NA; D: NA; V: TRBV9; DNA: TGTGCCAGCAGCGAAATAGGGAGCTCTGGAAACACCATATATTTT; CDR3: CASSEIGSSGNTIYF